This entry lists 4 T cell receptor beta chains sequenced from one sample in a study of technical replicates of blood from several donors. Produced via immunoSEQ multiplex PCR; TCRdb's table is partial and in-frame only. The top ten clones hold approximately 0.4% of a sample with 45,000 to 55,000 clones, roughly 95% of them seen once. Sequenced sample: T cells isolated from PBMCs. These receptors were collected from a human donor in good health.

The CDR3 loop reads CAISESRRTSGTEAFF. The DNA of the CDR3 is TGTGCCATCAGTGAGTCTCGGCGCACCTCAGGGACTGAAGCTTTCTTT. This chain uses TRBV10-3 with TRBJ1-1; D is perhaps TRBD1 (5 bases). The length of the CDR3 is 16 residues. Germline V gene lookup returns CDR1 ENHRY and CDR2 SYGVKD. V was cut by 0 bases and J by 5 bases, with 16 bases left in between.

This rearrangement joins TRBV28 to TRBJ2-7; the D gene is possibly TRBD1 (5 bases). V lost 5 bases and J lost 5, with 16 bases in between. Germline loops: CDR1 MDHEN, CDR2 SYDVKM. The CDR3 spans 14 residues. The CDR3 DNA follows: TGTGCCAGCAGTAAGGCAGGGTTGTGGGACGAGCAGTACTTC. It codes for CASSKAGLWDEQYF.

V is TRBV7-2 and J is TRBJ2-2; D might be TRBD2 (5 bases). V lost 1 base and J lost 6, with 9 bases in between. CDR1 is SGHTA and CDR2 is FQGNSA in the germline V gene. CDR3 length: 14 residues. The CDR3 protein is CASSLGTPPGELFF. DNA for the CDR3: TGTGCCAGCAGCTTAGGGACTCCCCCCGGGGAGCTGTTTTTT.

This sequence joins TRBV7-9 and TRBJ2-7; TRBD1 might be the D (5 bases). V lost 5 bases and J 4 bases, leaving 9 bases between the germline ends. There are 12 residues in the CDR3. The germline gives CDR1 SEHNR, CDR2 FQNEAQ (reference sequence). CDR3 residues: CASSRDRYEQYF. CDR3 nucleotide sequence: TGTGCCAGCAGCCGAGACAGATACGAGCAGTACTTC. The whole variable domain, remainder taken from reference TRBV7-9 and TRBJ2-7, is DTGVSQNPRHKITKRGQNVTFRCDPISEHNRLYWYRQTLGQGPEFLTYFQNEAQLEKSRLLSDRFSAERPKGSFSTLEIQRTEQGDSAMYLCASSRDRYEQYFGPGTRLTVT.